The rows below give T cell receptor beta chains drawn from one sample of a study of CD8 T cells in Susac syndrome. A single record per CDR3 protein comes from TCRdb applying MiXCR to the immunoSEQ multiplex PCR reads. The data show fewer than 95,000 distinct CDR3 sequences, approximately 96% seen once. The specimen sequenced was CD8+ T cells from PBMCs. The receptors shown here come from a human donor with Susac syndrome. CDR3s include the opening cysteine and the closing phenylalanine or tryptophan. Fields, in order: CDR3 length, J gene, D gene, V gene, clone size, CDR3 DNA, CDR3 protein. A D gene is named only where the DNA matches it firmly. The size entry is marked missing in some rows and otherwise reads once, few, many or a size class.

cdr3_length: 15
j_call: TRBJ2-4
d_call: .
v_call: TRBV14
clone_size: .
cdr3_nt: TGTGCCAGCAGCATGATATCGGGCGCCAAAAACATTCAGTACTTC
cdr3_aa: CASSMISGAKNIQYF

cdr3_length: 12
j_call: TRBJ1-5
d_call: .
v_call: TRBV24-1
clone_size: .
cdr3_nt: TGTGCCACCAGTGACCCCTATCACCCCCAGCATTTT
cdr3_aa: CATSDPYHPQHF

cdr3_length: 12
j_call: TRBJ1-1
d_call: .
v_call: TRBV30
clone_size: .
cdr3_nt: TGTGCCTGGGGCGACTCGAACACTGAAGCTTTCTTT
cdr3_aa: CAWGDSNTEAFF

cdr3_length: 17
j_call: TRBJ2-5
d_call: TRBD2
v_call: TRBV15
clone_size: once
cdr3_nt: TGTGCCACCAGCAGAGACTCTTTAGCGGGAAGACCAGAGACCCAGTACTTC
cdr3_aa: CATSRDSLAGRPETQYF

cdr3_length: 12
j_call: TRBJ1-2
d_call: TRBD1
v_call: TRBV29-1
clone_size: .
cdr3_nt: TGCAGCGTACGGGACAGGGCGGATGGCTACACCTTC
cdr3_aa: CSVRDRADGYTF

cdr3_length: 17
j_call: TRBJ1-2
d_call: TRBD1
v_call: TRBV28
clone_size: .
cdr3_nt: TGTGCCAGCAGTTTATTTACCCCCGCGACAGGGGACTATGGCTACACCTTC
cdr3_aa: CASSLFTPATGDYGYTF

cdr3_length: 11
j_call: TRBJ2-5
d_call: .
v_call: TRBV28
clone_size: .
cdr3_nt: TGTGCCAGCAGAAACTTCGAGACCCAGTACTTC
cdr3_aa: CASRNFETQYF

cdr3_length: 13
j_call: TRBJ1-5
d_call: .
v_call: TRBV19
clone_size: few
cdr3_nt: TGTGCCAGTAGTCCACAGGGCAATCAGCCCCAGCATTTT
cdr3_aa: CASSPQGNQPQHF

cdr3_length: 12
j_call: TRBJ1-2
d_call: .
v_call: TRBV19
clone_size: .
cdr3_nt: TGTGCCAGTAGTACCGGGATTTTCGGCTACACCTTC
cdr3_aa: CASSTGIFGYTF

cdr3_length: 15
j_call: TRBJ2-5
d_call: .
v_call: TRBV2
clone_size: .
cdr3_nt: TGTGCCAGCAGGCCATTAACCCCCTATCGAGAGACCCAGTACTTC
cdr3_aa: CASRPLTPYRETQYF

cdr3_length: 15
j_call: TRBJ1-2
d_call: .
v_call: TRBV3-1
clone_size: .
cdr3_nt: TGTGCCAGCAGCCAAGGATTGAGGACCCCCTATGGCTACACCTTC
cdr3_aa: CASSQGLRTPYGYTF

cdr3_length: 15
j_call: TRBJ1-5
d_call: TRBD1
v_call: TRBV20-1
clone_size: .
cdr3_nt: TGCAGTGCTAGGAGCAGGGGGTTCAGCAATCAGCCCCAGCATTTT
cdr3_aa: CSARSRGFSNQPQHF

cdr3_length: 12
j_call: TRBJ2-7
d_call: .
v_call: TRBV20-1
clone_size: .
cdr3_nt: TGCAGTGCTCCAGACGAGAGCTACGAGCAGTACTTC
cdr3_aa: CSAPDESYEQYF

cdr3_length: 13
j_call: TRBJ2-5
d_call: TRBD2
v_call: TRBV7-9
clone_size: .
cdr3_nt: TGTGCCAGCAGCTTAAATAGCGGGGGCCCAGAGTACTTC
cdr3_aa: CASSLNSGGPEYF

cdr3_length: 12
j_call: TRBJ2-1
d_call: .
v_call: TRBV29-1
clone_size: .
cdr3_nt: TGCAGCGTTGAGGGCACTTACAATGAGCAGTTCTTC
cdr3_aa: CSVEGTYNEQFF

cdr3_length: 14
j_call: TRBJ2-3
d_call: .
v_call: TRBV29-1
clone_size: once
cdr3_nt: TGCAGCGTGTGGACAGCAACTAGCACAGATACGCAGTATTTT
cdr3_aa: CSVWTATSTDTQYF

cdr3_length: 14
j_call: TRBJ1-5
d_call: .
v_call: TRBV20-1
clone_size: .
cdr3_nt: TGCAGTGCTAGCCACAGGGTTCGCAATCAGCCCCAGCATTTT
cdr3_aa: CSASHRVRNQPQHF

cdr3_length: 13
j_call: TRBJ1-4
d_call: .
v_call: TRBV30
clone_size: .
cdr3_nt: TGTGCCTGGAGTAATACAGGGAGTGAAAAACTGTTTTTT
cdr3_aa: CAWSNTGSEKLFF

cdr3_length: 13
j_call: TRBJ2-1
d_call: TRBD1
v_call: TRBV7-7
clone_size: .
cdr3_nt: TGTGCTAGCAGCCCGGGACAGTACAATGAGCAGTTCTTC
cdr3_aa: CASSPGQYNEQFF

cdr3_length: 13
j_call: TRBJ1-2
d_call: TRBD1
v_call: TRBV6-2/TRBV6-3
clone_size: once
cdr3_nt: TGTGCCAGCATGGGACAGGGGACGAATGGCTACACCTTC
cdr3_aa: CASMGQGTNGYTF